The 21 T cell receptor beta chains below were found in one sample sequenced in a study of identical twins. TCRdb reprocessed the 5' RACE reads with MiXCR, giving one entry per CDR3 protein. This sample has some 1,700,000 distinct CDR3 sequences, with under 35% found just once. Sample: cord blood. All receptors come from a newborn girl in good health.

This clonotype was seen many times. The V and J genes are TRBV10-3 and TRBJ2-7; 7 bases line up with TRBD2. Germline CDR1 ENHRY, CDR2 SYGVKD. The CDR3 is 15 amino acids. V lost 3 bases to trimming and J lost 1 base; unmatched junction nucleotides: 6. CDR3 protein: CAISDKAGYSYEQYF. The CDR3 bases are TGTGCCATCAGTGATAAAGCGGGGTATTCCTACGAGCAGTACTTC.

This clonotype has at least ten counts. The CDR3: CASSRQGLNYGYTF. The CDR3 nucleotides read TGTGCCAGCAGCCGACAGGGTTTGAACTATGGCTACACCTTC. The chain couples TRBV4-2 to TRBJ1-2, with TRBD1 matching 7 bases. The germline CDR1 and CDR2 sequences are LGHNA and YNFKEQ. This CDR3 spans 14 amino acids. J was trimmed by 2 bases and V by 4 bases; bases with no gene match: 4.

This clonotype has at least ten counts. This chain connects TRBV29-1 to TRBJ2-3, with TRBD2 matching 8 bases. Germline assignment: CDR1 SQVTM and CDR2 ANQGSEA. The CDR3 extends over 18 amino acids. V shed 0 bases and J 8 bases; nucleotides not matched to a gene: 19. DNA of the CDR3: TGCAGCGTTGAAGATGGTTGGCTAGCGGGCGCCAGAGGTGTTACGCAGTATTTT. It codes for CSVEDGWLAGARGVTQYF.

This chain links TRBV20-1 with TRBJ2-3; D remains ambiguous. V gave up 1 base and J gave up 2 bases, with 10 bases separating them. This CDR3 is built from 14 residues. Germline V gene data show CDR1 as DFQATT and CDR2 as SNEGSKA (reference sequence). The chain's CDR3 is CSARGSSPTDTQYF. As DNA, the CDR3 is TGCAGTGCTAGAGGGTCAAGCCCCACAGATACGCAGTATTTT.

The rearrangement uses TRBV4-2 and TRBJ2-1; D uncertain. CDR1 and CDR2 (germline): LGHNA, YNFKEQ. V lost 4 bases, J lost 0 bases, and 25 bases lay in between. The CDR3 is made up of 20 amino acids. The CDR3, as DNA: TGTGCCAGCAGCCTGGGTGTTATGGGTCGGGCGGAAAGCTCCTACAATGAGCAGTTCTTC. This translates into CASSLGVMGRAESSYNEQFF.

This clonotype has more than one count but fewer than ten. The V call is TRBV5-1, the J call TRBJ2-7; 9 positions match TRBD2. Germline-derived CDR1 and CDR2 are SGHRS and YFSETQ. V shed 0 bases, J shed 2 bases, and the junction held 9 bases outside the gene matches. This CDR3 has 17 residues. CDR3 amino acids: CASSLESTREGPYEQYF. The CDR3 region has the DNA TGCGCCAGCAGCTTGGAGTCCACGCGGGAGGGCCCCTACGAGCAGTACTTC.

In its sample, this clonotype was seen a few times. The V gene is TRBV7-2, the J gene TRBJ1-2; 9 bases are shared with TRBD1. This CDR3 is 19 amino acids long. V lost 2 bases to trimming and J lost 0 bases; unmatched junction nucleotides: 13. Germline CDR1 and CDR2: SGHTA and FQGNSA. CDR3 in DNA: TGTGCCAGCAGCTTAACCCTAGGGAAAGACAGGGGGGCTAACTATGGCTACACCTTC. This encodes CASSLTLGKDRGANYGYTF.

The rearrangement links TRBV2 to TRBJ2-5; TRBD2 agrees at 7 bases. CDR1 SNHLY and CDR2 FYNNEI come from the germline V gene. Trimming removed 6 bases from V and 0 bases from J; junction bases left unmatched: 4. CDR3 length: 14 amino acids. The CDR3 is CASRSLADQETQYF. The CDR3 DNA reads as TGTGCCAGCAGAAGTCTAGCGGACCAAGAGACCCAGTACTTC.

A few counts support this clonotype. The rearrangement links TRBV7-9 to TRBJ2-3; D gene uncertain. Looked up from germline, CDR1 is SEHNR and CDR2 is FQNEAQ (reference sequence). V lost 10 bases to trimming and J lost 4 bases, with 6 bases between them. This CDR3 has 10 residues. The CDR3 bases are TGTGCCACAAGCCCAGATACGCAGTATTTT. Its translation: CATSPDTQYF.

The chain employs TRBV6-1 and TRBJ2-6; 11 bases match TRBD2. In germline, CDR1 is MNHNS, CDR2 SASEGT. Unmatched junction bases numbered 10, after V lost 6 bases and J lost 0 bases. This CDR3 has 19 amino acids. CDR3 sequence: CASSQQFSGRGSGANVLTF. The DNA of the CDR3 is TGTGCCAGCAGCCAGCAATTTAGCGGGAGGGGCTCTGGGGCCAACGTCCTGACTTTC.

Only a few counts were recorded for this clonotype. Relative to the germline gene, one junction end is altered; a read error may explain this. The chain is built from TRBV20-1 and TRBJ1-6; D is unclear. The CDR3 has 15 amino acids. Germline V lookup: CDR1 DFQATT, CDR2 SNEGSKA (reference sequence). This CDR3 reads CSAKTGSSYNSPPHF. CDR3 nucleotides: TGCAGTGCTAAGACGGGGAGCTCCTATAATTCACCCCCCCACTTT.

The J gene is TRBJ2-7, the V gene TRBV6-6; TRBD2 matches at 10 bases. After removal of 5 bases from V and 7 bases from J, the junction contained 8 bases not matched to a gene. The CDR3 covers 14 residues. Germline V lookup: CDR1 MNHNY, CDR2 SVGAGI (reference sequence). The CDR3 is CASSSGRGYNEQYF. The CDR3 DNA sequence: TGTGCCAGCAGTAGCGGGAGGGGATACAATGAGCAGTACTTC.

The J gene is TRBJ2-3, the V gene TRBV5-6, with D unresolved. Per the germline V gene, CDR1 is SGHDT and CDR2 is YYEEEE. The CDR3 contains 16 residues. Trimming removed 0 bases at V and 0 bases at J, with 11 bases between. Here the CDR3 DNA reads TGTGCCAGCAGCTTGGTGGCAGCCGGAAGCACAGATACGCAGTATTTT. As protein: CASSLVAAGSTDTQYF. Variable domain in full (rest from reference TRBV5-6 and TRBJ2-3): DAGVTQSPTHLIKTRGQQVTLRCSPKSGHDTVSWYQQALGQGPQFIFQYYEEEERQRGNFPDRFSGHQFPNYSSELNVNALLLGDSALYLCASSLVAAGSTDTQYFGPGTRLTVL.

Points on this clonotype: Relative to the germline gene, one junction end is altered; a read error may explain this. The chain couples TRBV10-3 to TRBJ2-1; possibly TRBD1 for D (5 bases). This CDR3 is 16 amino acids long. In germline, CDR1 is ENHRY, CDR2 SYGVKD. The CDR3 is CATSEYLPTGDNEQFF. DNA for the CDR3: TGTGCCACCAGTGAGTACCTACCCACAGGCGACAATGAGCAGTTCTTC.

The CDR3 protein is CASSHTGTLSYEQYF. CDR3 nucleotide sequence: TGTGCCAGCAGTCATACCGGGACCCTATCCTACGAGCAGTACTTC. The genes are TRBV27 and TRBJ2-7; D possibly matches TRBD1 or TRBD2 (5 bases each). Trimming took off 5 bases at V and 1 base at J, with 15 bases between the two ends. CDR1 and CDR2 from the germline V gene are MNHEY and SMNVEV (reference sequence). This CDR3 is 15 amino acids long.

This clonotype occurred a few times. The CDR3 region is CASRVLGTRPYEQYF. CDR3 bases: TGTGCCAGCAGAGTGCTGGGGACACGACCCTACGAGCAGTACTTC. The V gene is TRBV2, the J gene TRBJ2-7; a weak D match, TRBD1 (6 bases). This CDR3 contains 15 residues. Germline V gene sequence: CDR1 SNHLY, CDR2 FYNNEI. V was pared by 6 bases and J by 2 bases, with 17 bases between.

CDR3 amino acids: CASSSRSSGYNEQFF. DNA of the CDR3: TGTGCCAGCAGCTCCAGGAGTAGCGGTTACAATGAGCAGTTCTTC. The chain combines TRBV7-6 with TRBJ2-1, with D tentatively TRBD2 (6 bases). Germline V gives CDR1 SGHVS, CDR2 FNYEAQ. CDR3 length equals 15 residues. Trimming took 4 bases from V and 4 from J, leaving 14 bases between them.

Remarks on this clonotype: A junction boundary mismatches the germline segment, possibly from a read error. CDR3 DNA sequence: TGTGCTAGCAGTCCCGGACCCACCTATTACAATGAGCAGTTCTTC. This encodes CASSPGPTYYNEQFF. The V and J genes are TRBV7-7 and TRBJ2-1; D uncertain. This CDR3 is 15 amino acids long. Germline V gene lookup returns CDR1 SSHAT and CDR2 FNYEAQ (reference sequence).

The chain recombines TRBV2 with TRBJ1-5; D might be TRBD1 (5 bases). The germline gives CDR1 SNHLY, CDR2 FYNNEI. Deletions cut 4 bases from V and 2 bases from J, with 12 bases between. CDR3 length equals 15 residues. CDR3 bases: TGTGCCAGCAGTGCTAGGACATCGGGCAATCAGCCCCAGCATTTT. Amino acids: CASSARTSGNQPQHF.

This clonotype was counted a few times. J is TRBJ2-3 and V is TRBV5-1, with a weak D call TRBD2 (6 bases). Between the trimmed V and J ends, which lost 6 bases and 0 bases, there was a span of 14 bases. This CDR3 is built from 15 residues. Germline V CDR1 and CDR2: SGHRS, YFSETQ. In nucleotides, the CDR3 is TGCGCCAGCAAGAGCCGGGGGACTAGCACAGATACGCAGTATTTT. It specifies CASKSRGTSTDTQYF.

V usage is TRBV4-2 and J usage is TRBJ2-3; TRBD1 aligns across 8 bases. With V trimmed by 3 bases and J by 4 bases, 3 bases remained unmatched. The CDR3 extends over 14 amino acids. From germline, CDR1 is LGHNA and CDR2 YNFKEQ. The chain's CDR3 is CASSHTQGADTQYF. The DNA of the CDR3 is TGTGCCAGCAGCCATACACAGGGGGCAGATACGCAGTATTTT.